A single sample gave rise to the 22 T cell receptor beta chains below, sequenced in a study of cytomegalovirus exposure and HLA in healthy donors. The PCR used 60 Vbeta and 13 Jbeta primers. Assay: immunoSEQ multiplex PCR; the TCRdb copy retains only in-frame clones and omits some. The data contain more than 95,000 clones, roughly 70% of them singletons. The sequencing input was PBMCs. The receptors come from a woman in her 50s in good health and CMV-seronegative.

The chain uses TRBV4-3 and TRBJ1-1; D ambiguous. Germline CDR1 is LGHNA and CDR2 is YSLEER. Trimming removed 1 base from V and 1 base from J, with 10 bases in between. The CDR3 contains 15 residues. The CDR3 nucleotides are TGCGCCAGCAGCCAAGCGCAGCCAGGGAACACTGAAGCTTTCTTT. Encoded protein: CASSQAQPGNTEAFF.

This clone was observed a few times. The rearrangement uses TRBV7-2 and TRBJ2-1; D unclear. Looked up from germline, CDR1 is SGHTA and CDR2 is FQGNSA. Trimming cost V 1 base and J 12 bases, with 10 bases left between them. The CDR3 has 12 amino acids. Written as DNA, the CDR3 is TGTGCCAGCAGCTTAGAGTACTACGGGCAGTTCTTC. Translated, it gives CASSLEYYGQFF.

The chain uses TRBV2 and TRBJ1-4; D is unresolved. The CDR3 totals 12 residues. Germline V CDR1 and CDR2: SNHLY, FYNNEI. V lost 6 bases and J 5 bases, leaving 7 bases between the germline ends. This CDR3 is CASRETNEKLFF. In DNA form, the CDR3 reads TGTGCCAGCAGGGAGACGAATGAAAAACTGTTTTTT.

Turning to this clone: The junction shows a germline mismatch at one end, possibly a read error. V is TRBV2 and J is TRBJ2-5; 8 bases fit TRBD2. CDR3 length equals 15 residues. Germline V gives CDR1 SNHLY, CDR2 FYNNEI. The CDR3 here is CVSSEERGNQETQYF. In nucleotides, the CDR3 is TGTGTCAGCAGTGAAGAGCGGGGGAACCAAGAGACCCAGTACTTC. The full variable domain, with the rest looked up from reference TRBV2 and TRBJ2-5, is EPEVTQTPSHQVTQMGQEVILRCVPISNHLYFYWYRQILGQKVEFLVSFYNNEISEKSEIFDDQFSVERPDGSNFTLKIRSTKLEDSAMYFCVSSEERGNQETQYFGPGTRLLVL.

The chain recombines TRBV19 with TRBJ1-5, with D uncertain. The length of the CDR3 is 12 residues. Germline V lookup: CDR1 LNHDA, CDR2 SQIVND (reference sequence). V lost 6 bases and J 10 bases, leaving 13 bases between the germline ends. In nucleotides, the CDR3 is TGTGCCAGTAGCTACCACCTTCGTCCCCAGCATTTT. It specifies CASSYHLRPQHF.

The chain carries TRBV7-9 and TRBJ1-4, with TRBD1 matching over 9 bases. V was pared by 4 bases and J by 4 bases, with 1 base of the junction left unmatched. CDR1 is SEHNR and CDR2 is FQNEAQ in the germline V gene (reference sequence). The CDR3 spans 14 residues. This CDR3 is CASSWGQGNEKLFF. In DNA, the CDR3 is TGTGCCAGCAGCTGGGGACAGGGTAATGAAAAACTGTTTTTT. The full variable domain, rest sourced from reference TRBV7-9 and TRBJ1-4, is DTGVSQNPRHKITKRGQNVTFRCDPISEHNRLYWYRQTLGQGPEFLTYFQNEAQLEKSRLLSDRFSAERPKGSFSTLEIQRTEQGDSAMYLCASSWGQGNEKLFFGSGTQLSVL.

This clone appeared a few times. CDR3 loop: CASHPGQGGPGARAFF. The CDR3 DNA follows: TGTGCCAGTCACCCGGGACAGGGTGGCCCCGGGGCTCGGGCTTTCTTT. The chain carries TRBV19 and TRBJ1-1; 9 nucleotides match TRBD1. V gave up 8 bases and J gave up 11 bases; unmatched junction bases: 21. The CDR3 has 16 amino acids. Germline CDR1 and CDR2: LNHDA and SQIVND (reference sequence).

V is TRBV11-2 and J is TRBJ2-5; 9 nucleotides match TRBD1. The CDR3 contains 15 residues. CDR1 and CDR2 from the germline V gene are SGHAT and FQNNGV. The V and J ends lost 5 bases and 5 bases, in that order; junction bases with no gene match: 9. In DNA, the CDR3 is TGTGCCAGCAGCGTCCCCGGGACAGGGAGGGAGACCCAGTACTTC. Protein product: CASSVPGTGRETQYF.

The V gene is TRBV6-1, the J gene TRBJ2-1; 11 bases are a match to TRBD2. Germline values: CDR1 MNHNS, CDR2 SASEGT. The CDR3 consists of 15 residues. Germline trimming cut 9 bases from V and 9 bases from J; bases unmatched to any gene: 13. CDR3 DNA: TGTGCCAGTTCCGACGGGCAACTAGCGGGGGCTGAGCAGTTCTTC. It is translated as CASSDGQLAGAEQFF.

This clone turned up a few times. The chain is built from TRBV19 and TRBJ1-1, with D uncertain. The CDR3 spans 13 residues. The V and J ends lost 7 bases and 3 bases respectively, with 12 bases between them. Germline assignment: CDR1 LNHDA and CDR2 SQIVND (reference sequence). As DNA, the CDR3 is TGTGCCAGTACAGCACGGGGAGACACTGAAGCTTTCTTT. This gives the protein CASTARGDTEAFF.

The rearrangement joins TRBV29-1 to TRBJ2-1; D is ambiguous. Trimming took 6 bases from V and 0 from J, leaving 12 bases between them. The CDR3 extends over 14 amino acids. Germline CDR1 SQVTM, CDR2 ANQGSEA. The CDR3 here is CSVATSSSYNEQFF. The DNA for the CDR3 is TGCAGCGTGGCGACTTCTAGCTCCTACAATGAGCAGTTCTTC.

V gene TRBV12-5 combines with J gene TRBJ1-1, with D unresolved. CDR3 length: 10 amino acids. Germline V gene data show CDR1 as LGHNT and CDR2 as FRNRAP. Trimming pared 6 bases from V and 6 bases from J, leaving 5 bases between. CDR3 in DNA: TGTGCTAGTGGGGCTCCTGAAGCTTTCTTT. Protein: CASGAPEAFF.

This clone appeared a few times. Other DNA sequences in the same sample also yield this CDR3. In DNA, the CDR3 is TGCGCCAGCAGCCACAGACTAGCGGGTACCTACGAGCAGTACTTC. It codes for CASSHRLAGTYEQYF. The chain employs TRBV4-1 and TRBJ2-7; 10 nucleotides match TRBD2. V trimming: 3 bases; J trimming: 2 bases; junction bases outside the gene matches: 4. CDR1 and CDR2 from the germline V gene are MGHRA and YSYEKL. The CDR3 covers 15 residues.

The chain employs TRBV5-4 and TRBJ2-4; TRBD2 is a possible D gene (5 bases). V was trimmed by 1 base and J by 0 bases, leaving 11 bases between them. Germline V gene lookup returns CDR1 SGHNT and CDR2 YYREEE (reference sequence). The CDR3 spans 16 residues. CDR3 nucleotide sequence: TGTGCCAGCAGCTTGAGGACTTCAATAGCCAAAAACATTCAGTACTTC. It encodes CASSLRTSIAKNIQYF.

In its sample, this clone was seen once. The gene calls are TRBV10-3 and TRBJ2-5; 7 nucleotides match TRBD2. Germline V gene lookup returns CDR1 ENHRY and CDR2 SYGVKD. The CDR3 runs to 14 residues. The junction had 2 bases not matched to a gene; V was cut back by 3 bases and J by 1 base. CDR3 coding DNA: TGTGCCATCAGTGAAGCTAGCGGCCAAGAGACCCAGTACTTC. It specifies CAISEASGQETQYF.

This sequence joins TRBV10-3 and TRBJ2-3, with 12 bases identical to TRBD2. The length of the CDR3 is 16 residues. V lost 6 bases to trimming and J lost 7 bases; unmatched junction nucleotides: 11. Germline V CDR1 and CDR2: ENHRY, SYGVKD. CDR3 region: CAIRPQSSGGANTQYF. CDR3 bases: TGTGCCATCAGGCCGCAGTCTAGCGGGGGGGCAAATACGCAGTATTTT.

The V call is TRBV28, the J call TRBJ1-1; no definite D call. The germline V gene encodes CDR1 MDHEN and CDR2 SYDVKM. The V end was cut by 4 bases, the J end by 1 base, with 10 bases between. The length of the CDR3 is 14 residues. The CDR3 loop reads CASSYPPRNTEAFF. CDR3 bases: TGTGCCAGCAGTTATCCTCCCCGGAACACTGAAGCTTTCTTT.

The J gene is TRBJ2-2, the V gene TRBV5-1; D may be TRBD2 (6 bases). Germline CDR1 is SGHRS and CDR2 is YFSETQ. This CDR3 contains 14 residues. Trimming cost V 3 bases and J 5 bases, with 11 bases left between them. DNA for the CDR3: TGCGCCAGCAGCTGGGACTTCGGAACCGGGGAGCTGTTTTTT. Protein sequence: CASSWDFGTGELFF. Using reference TRBV5-1 and TRBJ2-2 for the parts outside the CDR3, the full variable domain is KAGVTQTPRYLIKTRGQQVTLSCSPISGHRSVSWYQQTPGQGLQFLFEYFSETQRNKGNFPGRFSGRQFSNSRSEMNVSTLELGDSALYLCASSWDFGTGELFFGEGSRLTVL.

The J gene is TRBJ2-7, the V gene TRBV10-3; D might be TRBD1 (6 bases). Germline CDR1 is ENHRY and CDR2 is SYGVKD. CDR3 size: 14 residues. Trimming shortened V by 7 bases and J by 0 bases, and 13 bases separated the two germline ends. The CDR3 coding sequence is TGTGCCATCAATTCCGGACAGAGCTCCTACGAGCAGTACTTC. Protein product: CAINSGQSSYEQYF.

The gene calls are TRBV27 and TRBJ2-7, with TRBD1 matching 7 bases. The CDR3 covers 13 residues. From germline, CDR1 is MNHEY and CDR2 SMNVEV (reference sequence). V lost 6 bases and J lost 4; bases outside the gene matches: 6. This CDR3 is CASSLTGAYEQYF. In DNA form, the CDR3 reads TGTGCCAGCAGCCTCACAGGGGCGTACGAGCAGTACTTC.

The chain has TRBV27 and TRBJ2-2; 9 bases map to TRBD1. The CDR3 is 17 residues long. The germline V gene encodes CDR1 MNHEY and CDR2 SMNVEV (reference sequence). V shed 0 bases, J shed 5 bases, and the junction held 7 bases outside the gene matches. In DNA, the CDR3 is TGTGCCAGCAGTTTATCCGCGGGGACAGGGCGGACCGGGGAGCTGTTTTTT. Translated, it gives CASSLSAGTGRTGELFF.

This clone has a single count. V is TRBV19 and J is TRBJ2-5, with TRBD1 identical over 10 bases. The better agreement between TRBJ2-7 and the DNA end casts doubt on the J call. This CDR3 is built from 14 residues. CDR1 and CDR2 (germline): LNHDA, SQIVND (reference sequence). The DNA of the CDR3 is TGTGCCAGTAGTAAGGACAGGGGGATCTACGAGCAGTACTTC. This gives the protein CASSKDRGIYEQYF.